The sample holds one count of the clone carrying this T cell receptor (beta chain). The antigen is unknown. Repertoires were generated with immunoSEQ multiplex PCR, while TCRdb's copy carries only in-frame clones and drops some. The repertoire holds around 89,000 clones, under 95% seen once, with about 0.44% in the top ten. This specimen comes from a study of graft-versus-host responses after intestinal transplantation. Study-level results: Allografts of patients with graft-donor T cell macrochimerism showed high graft-versus-host to host-versus-graft clone ratios.

The CDR3 sequence is 14 residues long. CDR1 is LNHDA and CDR2 is SQIVND in the germline V gene (reference sequence). The V end was cut by 8 bases, the J end by 1 base, with 12 bases between. The source was unstimulated CD8+ T cells sorted from spleen or lymph node cells, collected before transplant. The TCR sequence derives from a human donor who was the organ donor for an intestinal transplant. This rearrangement joins TRBV19 to TRBJ2-1, with a weak D call TRBD1 (5 bases). The CDR3 bases are TGTGCCAGTGCTCATCAGGGTTCCTACAATGAGCAGTTCTTC. This sequence encodes CASAHQGSYNEQFF. Full variable domain (remainder filled in from reference TRBV19 and TRBJ2-1): DGGITQSPKYLFRKEGQNVTLSCEQNLNHDAMYWYRQDPGQGLRLIYYSQIVNDFQKGDIAEGYSVSREKKESFPLTVTSAQKNPTAFYLCASAHQGSYNEQFFGPGTRLTVL.